This T cell receptor (beta chain) came from a study of blood T cells in healthy people across ages (dated by TCRdb to about 2015). Study-level background: Template switching captured roughly one uniquely barcoded TCR beta cDNA molecule per two T cells in model experiments. For two donors (one aged 18 to 29 and one aged 80 or older), the study analyzed two additional independent replicas of 1 million unique cDNA reads from the same blood draw. To avoid experimental bias, donors of different ages were spread randomly across the sequencing lanes. Four age groups were formed from the donors: young (average roughly 15 years), middle-aged (approximately 39), aged (more than 55) and long-lived (around 82). To track age-related changes in TCR beta repertoire diversity, the study relied on deep sequencing normalized with unique cDNA molecular identifiers.

CDR1 and CDR2, looked up from the germline V gene, are SGHDN and FVKESK. Relative to germline, V is missing 6 bases and J is missing 7 bases, with 9 bases of the junction outside any gene match. The CDR3 goes from the cysteine to the phenylalanine over 15 residues. CDR3 DNA is the only sequence kept; it has 45 bases, read in frame from the first base. Study-wide conclusions, independent of this receptor: The percentage of naive T cells measured by flow cytometry correlated strongly with observed TCR beta diversity. Conclusive comparison of naive and antigen-experienced compartments was prevented by the profiling of bulk unsorted PBMCs. Estimates of total diversity based on one million sequenced T cells were considered lower bounds and underestimates. As age increased, observed TCR beta diversity per million T cells dropped in a roughly linear way, and a significant reduction was already evident by age 40. Compared with the aged group, the long-lived group had more naive CD4+ T cells, fewer expanded clones and increased TCR diversity, suggesting age selection. The CMV infection status of donors was not known, potentially confounding age-related changes in expanded clonotypes.

Library method: 5' RACE. This sample was sequenced with an Illumina HiSeq 2500. A second PCR of about 6 to 12 cycles was run with a J-beta primer mix and a sample-barcoded 5' primer. A unique molecular identifier was introduced onto each TCR beta cDNA molecule by a template-switch 5' adaptor carrying 12 random nucleotides. Each sample yielded at least 2.5 million CDR3-containing paired-end reads. The Mint cDNA synthesis kit, primed by a TRBC-specific oligonucleotide, was used to synthesize first-strand cDNA from all RNA. Following uracil-DNA glycosylase treatment, a first 18-cycle PCR with universal primers M1SS and BC2_uni_R was performed on all cDNA. The original methods were these. For normalization, 1 million high-quality reads, each with a distinct molecular identifier, were randomly selected from each sample. Reads with shared molecular identifiers were discarded instead of being binned into consensus sequences. MiTCR, with a Q25 quality threshold and the strictest error-elimination algorithm, was used for CDR3 identification, clonotype clustering and error correction. A nonparametric unseen species model with Euler transformation was used to estimate a lower bound on total TCR beta diversity. Using fastp trimming at Q25 and MiXCR clonotype assembly, TCRdb reanalyzed the public sequencing data and kept in-frame beta chains. When rows share a CDR3 protein, they turn into one entry using the most common DNA and genes. TCRdb's processing, not the authors', yielded these V and J calls. The sample has 650,000 to 1,000,000 distinct CDR3 sequences on record, approximately 35% of them singletons. In total, the top ten clones hold 10% to 15% of the sample.

Donors were a few dozen systemically healthy Caucasian individuals from Russia aged roughly 6 to 95 years. Approximately 9.7 milliliters of peripheral blood were drawn from each donor into EDTA-treated Vacutainer tubes. Ficoll-Paque density-gradient centrifugation was used to isolate PBMCs, with at least 7 million per sample. Total RNA was extracted from PBMCs with Trizol reagent, with at least 5 micrograms obtained per sample. The percentages of naive CD45RAhigh/CD27high T cells were determined by flow cytometry on a PBMC aliquot from every donor. A note on this clonotype: Its antigen remains unidentified. Base qualities were left out, and no much larger clone turns up one base away.

Sequences were obtained from blood. The receptor was isolated from a man in his late teens or twenties in good health. The sequence is built from TRBV14 and TRBJ2-1; TRBD2 matches 10 bases in the middle. CDR3 region: CASSPWLAGDNEQFF. The sequenced DNA is TGTGCCAGCAGTCCCTGGCTAGCGGGGGATAATGAGCAGTTCTTC.